This is a list of T cell receptor beta chains from one sample in a study of blood T cell repertoires in COVID-19. The data were produced by immunoSEQ multiplex PCR, yet TCRdb's version contains in-frame clones alone and is incomplete. The sample records some 170,000 clones, more than 80% being singletons. Sequenced: peripheral blood. Receptors were obtained from a woman aged 60-75 years with acute or convalescent COVID-19. Each CDR3 is given with its conserved first and last residue. D genes are given only for firm matches. Expanded clones are given a class, and other clones once, few, many or no size at all.

size	V	J	length	D	CDR3	DNA
.	TRBV19	TRBJ1-2	17	TRBD1	CASSRHSRDRGVVGYTF	TGTGCCAGTAGTCGCCACTCCCGGGACAGGGGGGTTGTTGGCTACACCTTC
few	TRBV15	TRBJ2-1	15	.	CATSRDEGPYNEQFF	TGTGCCACCAGCAGAGATGAGGGTCCCTACAATGAGCAGTTCTTC
.	TRBV28	TRBJ1-4	14	.	CASSFRGGGEKLFF	TGTGCCAGCAGTTTTAGAGGGGGTGGTGAAAAACTGTTTTTT
.	TRBV28	TRBJ1-1	12	.	CASIREMGEAFF	TGTGCCAGCATTAGAGAGATGGGCGAAGCTTTCTTT
.	TRBV7-8	TRBJ2-7	15	TRBD2	CASSLVAGTTYEQYF	TGTGCCAGCAGCTTAGTAGCGGGAACTACCTACGAGCAGTACTTC
.	TRBV19	TRBJ2-5	14	.	CASSISGLQETQYF	TGTGCCAGTAGTATAAGCGGGCTCCAAGAGACCCAGTACTTC
.	TRBV7-2	TRBJ2-3	17	TRBD2	CASSLAASGRPRDTQYF	TGTGCCAGCAGCTTAGCAGCTAGCGGGAGACCTCGAGATACGCAGTATTTT
.	TRBV30	TRBJ1-1	13	.	CAWSMGPDTEAFF	TGTGCCTGGAGCATGGGCCCTGACACTGAAGCTTTCTTT
.	TRBV20-1	TRBJ1-3	11	.	CSARDLNTIYF	TGCAGTGCTAGAGATCTAAACACCATATATTTT
.	TRBV18	TRBJ2-5	12	.	CASSQASETQYF	TGTGCCAGCTCACAGGCTAGCGAGACCCAGTACTTC
.	TRBV10-2	TRBJ2-7	13	.	CASIGGGVDEQYF	TGCGCCAGCATAGGAGGGGGGGTCGACGAGCAGTACTTC
.	TRBV3-1/TRBV3-2	TRBJ2-1	17	TRBD2	CASSQDGLAVNYNEQFF	TGTGCCAGCAGCCAAGATGGGCTAGCGGTTAACTACAATGAGCAGTTCTTC
once	TRBV14	TRBJ2-5	14	TRBD2	CASSQWEGLETQYF	TGTGCCAGCAGCCAATGGGAGGGGTTAGAGACCCAGTACTTC
.	TRBV5-1	TRBJ2-2	15	TRBD1	CASSLQGANTGELFF	TGCGCCAGCAGCTTACAGGGGGCGAACACCGGGGAGCTGTTTTTT